The present entry profiles one T cell receptor beta chain with its context. This specimen belongs to a study of T cells expressing NK-cell markers. CDR3 size: 17 residues. TCRdb re-called the 5' RACE reads and catalogs CDR3 proteins one per entry, DNA excluded. The sample table includes 400,000 or so distinct CDR3 sequences. This chain links TRBV12-3 or TRBV12-4 with TRBJ2-3; TCRdb reports TRBD2, a call that lacks DNA to check it against. Sequenced material: blood T cells: a sorted CD56 or NKG2C T cell subset, CD4+ or CD8+ T cells, or bulk PBMC T cells (not recorded which). The clonotype was recovered from a woman in her forties or fifties in good health. The CDR3 sequence: CASSLGAGALSTDTQYF.